One and the same sample provided the 7 T cell receptor beta chains below, sequenced in a study of naive and memory T cell subsets. The beta constant-region primer was an equimolar mix of two oligonucleotides covering TRBC1 and TRBC2. MiXCR, applied by TCRdb to the UMI-ligation and nested PCR reads, yields one record per CDR3 protein. The sample has 150,000 or so distinct CDR3 sequences; over 15% are singletons. Sequencing used naive CD4+ T cells from blood. These receptors came from a human donor in good health.

There are a few counts of this clonotype. The chain is built from TRBV28 and TRBJ2-1, with 13 bases identical to TRBD2. This CDR3 region has 20 residues. Germline V gives CDR1 MDHEN, CDR2 SYDVKM. V lost 6 bases to trimming and J lost 7 bases; unmatched junction nucleotides: 21. The CDR3 is CASSLLSPGLAGHLGNEQFF. Written as DNA, the CDR3 is TGTGCCAGCAGCCTTTTAAGTCCGGGACTAGCGGGACACCTAGGGAATGAGCAGTTCTTC.

The chain is built from TRBV6-5 and TRBJ2-2, with D perhaps TRBD1 or TRBD2 (5 bases each). Between the trimmed V and J ends, which lost 2 bases and 0 bases, there was a span of 7 bases. This CDR3 is 15 amino acids long. The germline V gene encodes CDR1 MNHEY and CDR2 SVGAGI. The CDR3 coding sequence is TGTGCCAGCAGTTACCCGGGGCCGAACACCGGGGAGCTGTTTTTT. Amino acid sequence: CASSYPGPNTGELFF.

The V and J genes are TRBV4-1 and TRBJ1-2; D ambiguous. CDR1 and CDR2 from the germline V gene are MGHRA and YSYEKL. V lost 1 base, J lost 1 base, and 7 bases lay in between. There are 14 residues in the CDR3. CDR3 protein: CASSQVGSNYGYTF. As DNA, the CDR3 is TGCGCCAGCAGCCAAGTCGGGAGTAACTATGGCTACACCTTC.

This clonotype occurred a few times. The V call is TRBV11-2, the J call TRBJ2-3; 10 bases match TRBD2. With V trimmed by 2 bases and J by 0 bases, 8 bases remained unmatched. The CDR3 consists of 18 residues. The germline V gene encodes CDR1 SGHAT and CDR2 FQNNGV. The CDR3 nucleotides are TGTGCCAGCAGCTTATCGGGACTAGCGAGCACTAGCACAGATACGCAGTATTTT. Translating it yields CASSLSGLASTSTDTQYF.

In this sample, this clonotype turned up a few times. The chain carries TRBV3-1 and TRBJ2-2, with 8 nucleotides matching TRBD2. Germline V gives CDR1 LGHDT, CDR2 YNNKEL (reference sequence). Losses at the gene ends were 1 base for V and 9 bases for J; bases not matched to a gene: 7. This CDR3 contains 15 residues. As DNA, the CDR3 is TGTGCCAGCAGCCAAGGTTCTAGCGGGCGGCGGGAGCTGTTTTTT. Protein sequence: CASSQGSSGRRELFF.

The chain employs TRBV12-3 or TRBV12-4 and TRBJ2-2; 8 bases line up with TRBD1. Trimming cost V 5 bases and J 7 bases; bases outside gene matches: 6. The CDR3 length is 14 residues. For the CDR3, the DNA is TGTGCCAGCAGTGCCCGACAGGGGTTCGGGGAGCTGTTTTTT. It translates to CASSARQGFGELFF.

The rearrangement uses TRBV5-4 and TRBJ2-1; 7 bases are shared with TRBD2. Germline V gene sequence: CDR1 SGHNT, CDR2 YYREEE (reference sequence). CDR3 length: 17 residues. V dropped 1 base and J dropped 4; count of bases not matched to a gene: 11. For the CDR3, the DNA is TGTGCCAGCAGCTTGTCTTACGGGACTACCCAGTACAATGAGCAGTTCTTC. Encoded protein: CASSLSYGTTQYNEQFF.